This T cell receptor beta chain was captured by sequencing in a study of Ad26.COV2.S vaccination and SARS-CoV-2 variants. The overall study: Dosing was one shot or two shots 56 days apart.

Study-wide findings and caveats: Vaccine recipients and placebo recipients showed similar non-spike TCR breadth.

CDR3 size: 14 residues. The V end lost 6 bases, the J end lost 6 bases, and 15 bases lay between the germline ends. Germline-derived CDR1 and CDR2 are MGHRA and YSYEKL. The sample's treatment: some 20 received Ad26.COV2.S at low or high dose, single or two shots; about five received placebo; per-sample allocation not given. Day 63 following the first vaccine or placebo injection was when the samples were taken. Whoever gave the sample was an adult aged 18-55 years in Boston. Comment on this clone: Its matching antigen is unknown.

The data were produced by immunoSEQ multiplex PCR, yet TCRdb's version contains in-frame clones alone and is incomplete. The sample consists of approximately 250,000 clones, about 83% of them appearing once. V gene TRBV4-1 combines with J gene TRBJ2-1; D is undetermined. Source: peripheral blood, taken in a trial of Ad26.COV2.S vaccine versus placebo. This clonotype originated in a person aged 18-65 years who received the Ad26.COV2.S COVID-19 vaccine or a placebo. The CDR3 loop is CASSLGFQGNEQFF. The CDR3 DNA reads as TGCGCCAGCAGTCTTGGTTTTCAAGGCAATGAGCAGTTCTTC.